A selection of T cell receptor beta chains follows, all from one sample in a study of blood T cell repertoires in COVID-19. The method was immunoSEQ multiplex PCR; TCRdb's version includes in-frame clones alone and lacks a portion of them. Of under 200,000 clones in the sample, approximately 81% are singletons; the top ten hold 13% to 15%. The sample consisted of peripheral blood. These receptors were collected from a man between 18 and 35 years old with active or convalescent COVID-19. CDR3s include the opening cysteine and the closing phenylalanine or tryptophan. D genes are given only for firm matches. Clone size is shown for a subset of rows, as once, few, many or a class of expanded clone.

J: TRBJ2-1
length: 17
D: TRBD2
size: NA
V: TRBV5-6
DNA: TGTGCCAGCAGCCCGGCTAGCGGGAGGGCCTATTACAATGAGCAGTTCTTC
CDR3: CASSPASGRAYYNEQFF

J: TRBJ2-5
length: 15
D: TRBD2
size: NA
V: TRBV5-1
DNA: TGCGCCAGCAGTCAGGAGACTAGCGGCTCTGGGACCCAGTACTTC
CDR3: CASSQETSGSGTQYF

J: TRBJ2-7
length: 16
D: TRBD1
size: NA
V: TRBV6-1
DNA: TGTGCCAGCAGTGAAGCCTCAGGGGGCGGCCCCTACGAGCAGTACTTC
CDR3: CASSEASGGGPYEQYF

J: TRBJ2-3
length: 15
D: NA
size: NA
V: TRBV19
DNA: TGTGCCAGTAGTATCGAAGCGAGGGGCACAGATACGCAGTATTTT
CDR3: CASSIEARGTDTQYF

J: TRBJ2-7
length: 12
D: NA
size: NA
V: TRBV30
DNA: TGTGCCTGGAGTGCAGACAGCTACGAGCAGTACTTC
CDR3: CAWSADSYEQYF

J: TRBJ1-2
length: 12
D: TRBD1
size: NA
V: TRBV24-1
DNA: TGTGCCACCAGTGGGGACAGCTATGGCTACACCTTC
CDR3: CATSGDSYGYTF

J: TRBJ2-7
length: 15
D: NA
size: once
V: TRBV5-8
DNA: TGTGCCAGCAGCTTTTTTGACAGGAACTCCTACGAGCAGTACTTC
CDR3: CASSFFDRNSYEQYF

J: TRBJ2-1
length: 14
D: NA
size: few
V: TRBV15
DNA: TGTGCCACCAGCGAACGATTCCAGGAAGGTGAGCAGTTCTTC
CDR3: CATSERFQEGEQFF

J: TRBJ2-1
length: 11
D: TRBD1
size: NA
V: TRBV19
DNA: TGTGCCAGCAAACAGGGGAATGAGCAGTTCTTC
CDR3: CASKQGNEQFF

J: TRBJ2-7
length: 12
D: NA
size: NA
V: TRBV3-1/TRBV3-2
DNA: TGTGCCAGCAGCCAAGCCGTCTACGAGCAGTACTTC
CDR3: CASSQAVYEQYF

J: TRBJ1-4
length: 17
D: TRBD1
size: once
V: TRBV10-2
DNA: TGCGCCAGCGCTACCCGGAGGGGGCTCACTTCGGTTGAAAAACTGTTTTTT
CDR3: CASATRRGLTSVEKLFF

J: TRBJ1-2
length: 16
D: NA
size: few
V: TRBV7-9
DNA: TGTGCCAGCAGCTACTGGGAAGTAGTGGGGAGCTATGGCTACACCTTC
CDR3: CASSYWEVVGSYGYTF

J: TRBJ2-2
length: 16
D: TRBD2
size: NA
V: TRBV18
DNA: TGTGCCAGCTCACTTCTAGCGGGATTGAACACCGGGGAGCTGTTTTTT
CDR3: CASSLLAGLNTGELFF

J: TRBJ1-1
length: 14
D: TRBD1
size: NA
V: TRBV19
DNA: TGTGCCAGTATCAAGACAGGGCTGAACACTGAAGCTTTCTTT
CDR3: CASIKTGLNTEAFF

J: TRBJ1-2
length: 14
D: NA
size: NA
V: TRBV3-1/TRBV3-2
DNA: TGTGCCAGCAGCCAAGCCTATGGGGCTCATGGCTACACCTTC
CDR3: CASSQAYGAHGYTF

J: TRBJ2-5
length: 13
D: NA
size: once
V: TRBV7-2
DNA: TGTGCCAGCAGCTCGGACAGAGGCGAGACCCAGTACTTC
CDR3: CASSSDRGETQYF

J: TRBJ1-3
length: 15
D: NA
size: NA
V: TRBV19
DNA: TGTGCCAGTAGTAACGGAGGGGACTCTGGAAACACCATATATTTT
CDR3: CASSNGGDSGNTIYF

J: TRBJ1-6
length: 17
D: TRBD1
size: NA
V: TRBV27
DNA: TGTGCCAGCAGTTTTAGGGACAGGGTTTCCTATAATTCACCCCTCCACTTT
CDR3: CASSFRDRVSYNSPLHF

J: TRBJ1-4
length: 15
D: NA
size: NA
V: TRBV3-1/TRBV3-2
DNA: TGTGCCAGCAGCCAAGGAAGGGGGAGTTGGGAAAAACTGTTTTTT
CDR3: CASSQGRGSWEKLFF

J: TRBJ1-2
length: 15
D: TRBD1
size: few
V: TRBV5-1
DNA: TGCGCCAGCAGCTCGACAGGGTTTGGTAACTATGGCTACACCTTC
CDR3: CASSSTGFGNYGYTF

J: TRBJ2-3
length: 17
D: TRBD2
size: NA
V: TRBV7-7
DNA: TGTGCTAGCAGCCCACGACTAGCGGGAGCTGGTACAGATACGCAGTATTTT
CDR3: CASSPRLAGAGTDTQYF

J: TRBJ1-1
length: 15
D: TRBD1
size: NA
V: TRBV6-5
DNA: TGTGCCAGCCTACCCAGGGGGCTGAAAGACACTGAAGCTTTCTTT
CDR3: CASLPRGLKDTEAFF

J: TRBJ1-2
length: 13
D: NA
size: NA
V: TRBV11-2
DNA: TGTGCCAGCAGCTTACAGGGTTCTAATGGCTACACCTTC
CDR3: CASSLQGSNGYTF

J: TRBJ2-1
length: 18
D: TRBD1
size: NA
V: TRBV18
DNA: TGTGCCAGCTCACCACGTTCTGGACAGGGGGGACTTTACAATGAGCAGTTCTTC
CDR3: CASSPRSGQGGLYNEQFF

J: TRBJ1-3
length: 16
D: NA
size: NA
V: TRBV19
DNA: TGTGCCAGTAGTATGACTCAAAGAACTTCTGGAAACACCATATATTTT
CDR3: CASSMTQRTSGNTIYF

J: TRBJ1-4
length: 15
D: NA
size: once
V: TRBV20-1
DNA: TGCAGTGCTAGTCCTTTCGGGGCAACTAATGAAAAACTGTTTTTT
CDR3: CSASPFGATNEKLFF

J: TRBJ2-7
length: 13
D: TRBD1
size: NA
V: TRBV3-1/TRBV3-2
DNA: TGTGCCATTAGGCGGACAGGCTCCTACGAGCAGTACTTC
CDR3: CAIRRTGSYEQYF

J: TRBJ2-5
length: 14
D: TRBD2
size: NA
V: TRBV29-1
DNA: TGCAGCGTTGAAGTCTGGGCGGGGGTTGAGACCCAGTACTTC
CDR3: CSVEVWAGVETQYF

J: TRBJ2-7
length: 13
D: NA
size: few
V: TRBV19
DNA: TGTGCCAGTAGTATCCGGCAGGGCTACGAGCAGTACTTC
CDR3: CASSIRQGYEQYF

J: TRBJ2-3
length: 15
D: NA
size: NA
V: TRBV27
DNA: TGTGCCAGCAGTACGCCGGGACACCTCACAGATACGCAGTATTTT
CDR3: CASSTPGHLTDTQYF

J: TRBJ2-5
length: 16
D: TRBD2
size: NA
V: TRBV3-1/TRBV3-2
DNA: TGTGCCAGCAGCCCCGGACTAGCGGGAGTCAAAGAGACCCAGTACTTC
CDR3: CASSPGLAGVKETQYF

J: TRBJ1-1
length: 14
D: NA
size: NA
V: TRBV6-1
DNA: TGTGCCAGCAGTGAAGCAGGAGGGAGGGCTGAAGCTTTCTTT
CDR3: CASSEAGGRAEAFF

J: TRBJ2-1
length: 16
D: TRBD1
size: NA
V: TRBV11-3
DNA: TGTGCCAGCAGCTGCAAGGGGGCGGTCAAATGGATTGTACAGTTCTTC
CDR3: CASSCKGAVKWIVQFF

J: TRBJ2-7
length: 16
D: TRBD2
size: NA
V: TRBV5-4
DNA: TGTGCCAGCAGCTCCCCGGGGGCGGGAGGGATCGACGAGCAGTACTTC
CDR3: CASSSPGAGGIDEQYF

J: TRBJ1-2
length: 13
D: NA
size: NA
V: TRBV29-1
DNA: TGCAGCGGGACAGTTCAGGCTAACTATGGCTACACCTTC
CDR3: CSGTVQANYGYTF

J: TRBJ1-1
length: 16
D: NA
size: NA
V: TRBV4-3
DNA: TGCGCCAGCAGCCAAGATCAGGGACTCAGGGACACTGAAGCTTTCTTT
CDR3: CASSQDQGLRDTEAFF

J: TRBJ2-1
length: 11
D: TRBD2
size: NA
V: TRBV29-1
DNA: TGCAGCGGCGGGAGGGGCGATGAGCAGTTCTTC
CDR3: CSGGRGDEQFF

J: TRBJ2-2
length: 14
D: NA
size: NA
V: TRBV6-5
DNA: TGTGCCAGCAGTTACTCGATAGGCGGCGGGGAGCTGTTTTTT
CDR3: CASSYSIGGGELFF

J: TRBJ1-1
length: 13
D: NA
size: NA
V: TRBV6-5
DNA: TGTGCCAGCAGTTACTCACAGGGCCCTGAAGCTTTCTTT
CDR3: CASSYSQGPEAFF

J: TRBJ1-1
length: 14
D: NA
size: few
V: TRBV5-5
DNA: TGTGCCAGCAGCTTCGGGTCCCTAGGCACTGAAGCTTTCTTT
CDR3: CASSFGSLGTEAFF

J: TRBJ1-2
length: 16
D: NA
size: NA
V: TRBV9
DNA: TGTGCCAGCAGCGTAGATCAGGACACCCAACCCTATGGCTACACCTTC
CDR3: CASSVDQDTQPYGYTF

J: TRBJ2-3
length: 16
D: TRBD2
size: NA
V: TRBV5-1
DNA: TGCGCCAGCAGCACGACTAGCGGGGGGGTCCGGGCGGCGCAGTATTTT
CDR3: CASSTTSGGVRAAQYF

J: TRBJ2-1
length: 15
D: TRBD2
size: once
V: TRBV7-9
DNA: TGTGCCAGCAGCCCTAGCGGGATCTCCTACAATGAGCAGTTCTTC
CDR3: CASSPSGISYNEQFF

J: TRBJ2-1
length: 15
D: TRBD1
size: NA
V: TRBV19
DNA: TGTGCCAGTAGTTACAGGGGGAGCTCCTACAATGAGCAGTTCTTC
CDR3: CASSYRGSSYNEQFF

J: TRBJ2-3
length: 15
D: NA
size: NA
V: TRBV7-8
DNA: TGTGCCAGCAGCCCAACTAGAGTACCCACAGATACGCAGTATTTT
CDR3: CASSPTRVPTDTQYF

J: TRBJ1-5
length: 15
D: TRBD1
size: NA
V: TRBV6-6
DNA: TGTGCCAGCAGACCCGGGACAGGTTATGATCAGCCCCAGCATTTT
CDR3: CASRPGTGYDQPQHF